The 2 T cell receptor beta chains below all came from one sample that was sequenced in a study of blood T cell repertoires in COVID-19. Measured with immunoSEQ multiplex PCR; TCRdb has only the in-frame clones, and not every one. This sample has about 46,000 clones, with about 85% found just once. Sequencing used PBMCs or T cells enriched from blood (not recorded which). These receptors were obtained from a woman aged 45 to 65 who had recovered from COVID-19.

Comments on this clone: One end of the junction varies from germline; a read error may be responsible. The chain uses TRBV7-9 and TRBJ1-2; 8 nucleotides agree with TRBD1. The germline gives CDR1 SEHNR, CDR2 FQNEAQ (reference sequence). CDR3 length: 15 amino acids. For the CDR3, the DNA is TGTGCTAGCAGCGTCCTGGACAGGGCACTCATGGGCTACACCTTC. Protein product: CASSVLDRALMGYTF.

The V call is TRBV30, the J call TRBJ2-7, with a weak D call TRBD1 (6 bases). The CDR3 runs to 12 residues. Germline CDR1 and CDR2: GTSNPN and SVGIG (reference sequence). The V end was cut by 0 bases, the J end by 6 bases, with 9 bases between. DNA for the CDR3: TGTGCCTGGAGTGTCGAACAGGGCGAGCAGTACTTC. Translation: CAWSVEQGEQYF.